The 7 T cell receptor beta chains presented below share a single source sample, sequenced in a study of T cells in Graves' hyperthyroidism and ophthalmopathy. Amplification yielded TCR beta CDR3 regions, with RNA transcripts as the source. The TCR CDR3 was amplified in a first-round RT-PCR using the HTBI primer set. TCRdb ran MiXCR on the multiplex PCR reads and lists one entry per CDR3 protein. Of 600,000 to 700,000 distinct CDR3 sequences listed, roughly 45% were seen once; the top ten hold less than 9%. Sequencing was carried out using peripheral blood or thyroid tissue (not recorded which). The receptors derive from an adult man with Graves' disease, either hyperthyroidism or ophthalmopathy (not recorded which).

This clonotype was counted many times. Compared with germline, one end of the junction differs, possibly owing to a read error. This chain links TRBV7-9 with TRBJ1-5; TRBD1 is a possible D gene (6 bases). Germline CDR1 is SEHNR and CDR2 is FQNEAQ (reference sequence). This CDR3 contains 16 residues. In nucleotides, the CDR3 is TGTGCCAGCCGCTTACAGGGAGACTATAGCAATCAGCCCCAGCATTTT. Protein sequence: CASRLQGDYSNQPQHF.

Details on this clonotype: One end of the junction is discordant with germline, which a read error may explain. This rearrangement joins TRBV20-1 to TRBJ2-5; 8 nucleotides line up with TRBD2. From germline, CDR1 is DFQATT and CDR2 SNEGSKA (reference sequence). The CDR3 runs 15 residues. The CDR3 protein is CSAREFGGALETRYF. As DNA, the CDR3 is TGCAGTGCTAGAGAATTCGGGGGGGCCCTAGAGACCCGGTACTTC.

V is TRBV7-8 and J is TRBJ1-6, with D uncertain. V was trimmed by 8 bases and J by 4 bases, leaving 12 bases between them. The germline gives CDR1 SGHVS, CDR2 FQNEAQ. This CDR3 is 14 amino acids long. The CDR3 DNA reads TGTGCCAGCTCACCAGCTGTGTATAATTCACCCCTCCACTTT. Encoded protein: CASSPAVYNSPLHF.

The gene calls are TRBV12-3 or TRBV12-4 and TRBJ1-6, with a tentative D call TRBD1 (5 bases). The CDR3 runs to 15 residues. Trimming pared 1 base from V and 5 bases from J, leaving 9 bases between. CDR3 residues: CASSLGGNNNSPLHF. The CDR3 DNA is TGTGCCAGCAGTTTAGGGGGGAATAATAATTCACCCCTCCACTTT.

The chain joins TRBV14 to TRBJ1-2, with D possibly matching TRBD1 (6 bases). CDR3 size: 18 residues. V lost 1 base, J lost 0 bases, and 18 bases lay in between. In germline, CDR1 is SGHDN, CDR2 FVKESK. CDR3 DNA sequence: TGTGCCAGCAGCCAAGTTGTCGGCAGGGGATCCGCTAACTATGGCTACACCTTC. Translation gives CASSQVVGRGSANYGYTF.

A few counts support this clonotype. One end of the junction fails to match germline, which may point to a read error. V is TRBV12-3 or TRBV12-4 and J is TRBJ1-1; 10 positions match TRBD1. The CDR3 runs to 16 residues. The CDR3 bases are TGTGCCAGCAGCTTAGCGGACAGGGGGGCGAACACTGAAGCTTTCTTT. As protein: CASSLADRGANTEAFF.

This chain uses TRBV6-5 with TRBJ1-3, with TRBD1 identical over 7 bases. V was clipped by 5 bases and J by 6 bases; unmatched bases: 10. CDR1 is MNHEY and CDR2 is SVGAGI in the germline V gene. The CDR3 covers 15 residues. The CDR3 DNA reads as TGTGCCAGCAGTGGGTCCCGACAGGGAGCAAACACCATATATTTT. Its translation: CASSGSRQGANTIYF.